These 8 T cell receptor beta chains originate from one sample sequenced in a study of post-analysis software for immune sequencing data. General study points: A handful of TRBV segments appeared more often in patients than in controls, and TRBV5-6, TRBV5-1 and TRBV20-1 were among these.

Sequencing libraries made from TCR beta cDNA carried unique molecular identifiers. TCRdb ran MiXCR on the PCR reads and lists one entry per CDR3 protein. The table records fewer than 550,000 distinct CDR3 sequences, 30% to 40% of them present only once. No antigen has been assigned to these receptors. The sequencing input was blood. All receptors come from a girl younger than 18 with multiple sclerosis.

The chain is built from TRBV7-8 and TRBJ2-1; 7 bases match TRBD1. V lost 2 bases to trimming and J lost 4 bases; unmatched junction nucleotides: 8. The germline CDR1 and CDR2 sequences are SGHVS and FQNEAQ. This CDR3 comprises 16 residues. CDR3 DNA sequence: TGTGCCAGCAGCTTACCCGGGGACAGACAATACAATGAGCAGTTCTTC. This encodes CASSLPGDRQYNEQFF.

The J gene is TRBJ1-6, the V gene TRBV7-9; the D gene is possibly TRBD1 (5 bases). This CDR3 is built from 18 residues. The V gene lost 5 bases and the J gene lost 6 bases, with 23 bases spanning the gap. The germline gives CDR1 SEHNR, CDR2 FQNEAQ (reference sequence). The CDR3 loop is CASSPVGGSERGNSPLHF. In DNA form, the CDR3 reads TGTGCCAGCAGCCCCGTGGGAGGTAGTGAGAGGGGTAATTCACCCCTCCACTTT. The full variable domain, with the rest looked up from reference TRBV7-9 and TRBJ1-6, is DTGVSQNPRHKITKRGQNVTFRCDPISEHNRLYWYRQTLGQGPEFLTYFQNEAQLEKSRLLSDRFSAERPKGSFSTLEIQRTEQGDSAMYLCASSPVGGSERGNSPLHFGNGTRLTVT.

V usage is TRBV27 and J usage is TRBJ2-1; D is uncertain. Trimming took 3 bases from V and 2 from J, leaving 8 bases between them. Germline lookup yields CDR1 MNHEY and CDR2 SMNVEV (reference sequence). There are 14 residues in the CDR3. In DNA, the CDR3 is TGTGCCAGCAGTTTTCTTAATACCTACAATGAGCAGTTCTTC. Residues: CASSFLNTYNEQFF.

This chain links TRBV7-9 with TRBJ1-2; 7 bases match TRBD1. The CDR3 extends over 14 amino acids. Germline V gene data show CDR1 as SEHNR and CDR2 as FQNEAQ (reference sequence). Trimming took 5 bases from V and 6 from J; bases not matched to a gene: 9. The CDR3 protein is CASSHGQEAHGYTF. The CDR3 DNA follows: TGTGCCAGCAGCCACGGACAGGAGGCGCATGGCTACACCTTC.

A note on this clonotype: A read error may be the cause here, since a much bigger clone is one base away. CDR3 in DNA: TGTGCCAGCAGCTTAGCGTTAGCGAGGGGACAAGAGACCCAGTACTTC. Its translation: CASSLALARGQETQYF. The chain has TRBV7-2 and TRBJ2-5; either TRBD1 or TRBD2 may supply D (5 bases each). This CDR3 spans 16 amino acids. Trimming took 0 bases from V and 2 from J, leaving 13 bases between them. Germline assignment: CDR1 SGHTA and CDR2 FQGNSA.

This clonotype was detected a few times. CDR3 sequence reads: CASSRTGDTEAFF. The CDR3 DNA sequence: TGCGCCAGCAGCCGGACAGGCGACACTGAAGCTTTCTTT. This sequence joins TRBV5-1 and TRBJ1-1, with 7 bases identical to TRBD1. The CDR3 is 13 amino acids. The V gene end was trimmed by 4 bases and the J gene end by 3 bases; junction bases not matched to a gene: 3. CDR1 and CDR2 from the germline V gene are SGHRS and YFSETQ.

This chain connects TRBV7-9 to TRBJ2-5, with TRBD2 identical over 12 bases. CDR1 is SEHNR and CDR2 is FQNEAQ in the germline V gene (reference sequence). The length of the CDR3 is 18 residues. Germline trimming cut 4 bases from V and 4 bases from J; bases unmatched to any gene: 13. The CDR3 nucleotides are TGTGCCAGCAGCTCGACTAGCGGGGGATATGCATATAGAGAGACCCAGTACTTC. Protein product: CASSSTSGGYAYRETQYF. The full variable domain, in which reference TRBV7-9 and TRBJ2-5 provide the parts outside the CDR3, is DTGVSQNPRHKITKRGQNVTFRCDPISEHNRLYWYRQTLGQGPEFLTYFQNEAQLEKSRLLSDRFSAERPKGSFSTLEIQRTEQGDSAMYLCASSSTSGGYAYRETQYFGPGTRLLVL.

This clonotype was seen ten or more times. V gene TRBV6-5 combines with J gene TRBJ2-1, with TRBD2 matching 11 bases. CDR3 length: 16 amino acids. The V gene end was trimmed by 5 bases and the J gene end by 4 bases; junction bases not matched to a gene: 7. Germline CDR1 is MNHEY and CDR2 is SVGAGI. The CDR3 DNA follows: TGTGCCAGCAGTCCGCACACTAGCGGGGGATACAATGAGCAGTTCTTC. Its protein is CASSPHTSGGYNEQFF.